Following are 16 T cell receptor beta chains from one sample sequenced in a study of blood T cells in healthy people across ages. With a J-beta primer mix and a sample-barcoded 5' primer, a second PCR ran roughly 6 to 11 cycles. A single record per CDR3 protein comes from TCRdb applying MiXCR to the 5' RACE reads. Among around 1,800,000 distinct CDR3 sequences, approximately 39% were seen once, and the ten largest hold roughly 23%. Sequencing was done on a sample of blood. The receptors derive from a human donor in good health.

CDR3 nucleotide sequence: TGTGCCAGTACCCTACGGCAGTTTTCGCCCCTCCACTTT. It is translated as CASTLRQFSPLHF. The chain joins TRBV28 to TRBJ1-6; D remains ambiguous. Trimming took 9 bases from V and 13 from J, leaving 19 bases between them. Germline V CDR1 and CDR2: MDHEN, SYDVKM. CDR3 length: 13 amino acids. The variable domain in full, completed from reference TRBV28 and TRBJ1-6, reads DVKVTQSSRYLVKRTGEKVFLECVQDMDHENMFWYRQDPGLGLRLIYFSYDVKMKEKGDIPEGYSVSREKKERFSLILESASTNQTSMYLCASTLRQFSPLHFGNGTRLTVT.

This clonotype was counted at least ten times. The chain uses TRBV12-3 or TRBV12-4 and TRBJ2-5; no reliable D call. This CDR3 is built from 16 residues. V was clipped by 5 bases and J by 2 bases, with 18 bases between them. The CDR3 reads CASSPPLTKPQETQYF. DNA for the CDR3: TGTGCCAGCAGTCCACCCCTAACTAAGCCACAAGAGACCCAGTACTTC.

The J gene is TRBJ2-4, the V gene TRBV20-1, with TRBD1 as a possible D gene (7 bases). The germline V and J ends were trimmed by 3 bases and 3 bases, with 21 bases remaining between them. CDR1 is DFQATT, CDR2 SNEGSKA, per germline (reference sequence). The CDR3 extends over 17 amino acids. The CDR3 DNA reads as TGCAGTGCTAGGGGACAGAATCGCTGGGGGGACAAAAACATTCAGTACTTC. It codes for CSARGQNRWGDKNIQYF.

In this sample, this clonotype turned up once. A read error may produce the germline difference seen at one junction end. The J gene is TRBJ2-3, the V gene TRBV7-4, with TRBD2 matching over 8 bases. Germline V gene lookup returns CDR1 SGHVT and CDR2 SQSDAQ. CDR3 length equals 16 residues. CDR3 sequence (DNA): TGTGCCAGCAGCTTAGAGATAGCGGGGAGCACAGATACGCGGTATTTT. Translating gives CASSLEIAGSTDTRYF.

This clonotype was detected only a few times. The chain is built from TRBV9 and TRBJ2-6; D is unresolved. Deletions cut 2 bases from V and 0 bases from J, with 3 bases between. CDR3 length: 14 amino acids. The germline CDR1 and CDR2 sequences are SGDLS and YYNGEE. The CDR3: CASSVYSGANVLTF. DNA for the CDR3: TGTGCCAGCAGCGTTTACTCTGGGGCCAACGTCCTGACTTTC.

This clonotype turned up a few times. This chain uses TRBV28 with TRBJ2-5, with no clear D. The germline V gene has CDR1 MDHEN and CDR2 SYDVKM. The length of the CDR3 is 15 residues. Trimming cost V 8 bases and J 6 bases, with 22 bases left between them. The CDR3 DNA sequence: TGTGCCAGCGGAGCCGGGCAGTCCACCAGTCAGACCCAGTACTTC. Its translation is CASGAGQSTSQTQYF.

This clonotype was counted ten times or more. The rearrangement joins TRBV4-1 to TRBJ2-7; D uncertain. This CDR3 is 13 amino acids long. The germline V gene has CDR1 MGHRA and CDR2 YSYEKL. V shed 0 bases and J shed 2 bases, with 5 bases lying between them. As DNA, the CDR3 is TGCGCCAGCAGCCAAGACGCCACCTACGAGCAGTACTTC. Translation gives CASSQDATYEQYF.

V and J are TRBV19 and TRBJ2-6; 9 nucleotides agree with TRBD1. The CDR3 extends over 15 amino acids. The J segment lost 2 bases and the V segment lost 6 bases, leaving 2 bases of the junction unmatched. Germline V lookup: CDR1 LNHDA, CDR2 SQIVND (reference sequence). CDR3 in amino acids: CASRDRGAGANVLTF. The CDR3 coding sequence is TGTGCCAGTAGAGACAGGGGGGCTGGGGCCAACGTCCTGACTTTC.

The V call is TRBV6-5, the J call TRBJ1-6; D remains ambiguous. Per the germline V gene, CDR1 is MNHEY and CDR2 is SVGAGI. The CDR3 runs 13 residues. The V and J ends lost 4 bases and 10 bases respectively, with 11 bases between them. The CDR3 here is CASSSRAESPLHF. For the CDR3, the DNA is TGTGCCAGCAGTTCCCGAGCGGAATCACCCCTCCACTTT.

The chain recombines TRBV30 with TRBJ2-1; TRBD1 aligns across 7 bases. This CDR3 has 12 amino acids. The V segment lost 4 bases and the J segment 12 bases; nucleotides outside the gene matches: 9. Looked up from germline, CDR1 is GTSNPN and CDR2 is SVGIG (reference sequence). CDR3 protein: CAWNPIRTGQFF. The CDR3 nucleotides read TGTGCCTGGAACCCAATTCGGACAGGGCAGTTCTTC. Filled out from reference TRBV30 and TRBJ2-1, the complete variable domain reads SQTIHQWPATLVQPVGSPLSLECTVEGTSNPNLYWYRQAAGRGLQLLFYSVGIGQISSEVPQNLSASRPQDRQFILSSKKLLLSDSGFYLCAWNPIRTGQFFGPGTRLTVL.

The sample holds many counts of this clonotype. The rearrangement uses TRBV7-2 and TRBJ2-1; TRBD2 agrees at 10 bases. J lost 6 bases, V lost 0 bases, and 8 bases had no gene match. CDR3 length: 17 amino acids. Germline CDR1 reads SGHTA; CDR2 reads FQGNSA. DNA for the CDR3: TGTGCCAGCAGCTTAGCGCGGAGTAGCGGGGGGTTCAATGAGCAGTTCTTC. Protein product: CASSLARSSGGFNEQFF.

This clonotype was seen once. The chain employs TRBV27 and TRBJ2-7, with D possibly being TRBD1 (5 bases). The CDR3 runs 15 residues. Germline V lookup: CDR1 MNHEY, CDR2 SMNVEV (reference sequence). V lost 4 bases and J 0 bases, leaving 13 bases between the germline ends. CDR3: CASSSRALSSYEQYF. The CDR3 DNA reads TGTGCCAGCAGTTCCAGGGCCTTGAGCTCCTACGAGCAGTACTTC.

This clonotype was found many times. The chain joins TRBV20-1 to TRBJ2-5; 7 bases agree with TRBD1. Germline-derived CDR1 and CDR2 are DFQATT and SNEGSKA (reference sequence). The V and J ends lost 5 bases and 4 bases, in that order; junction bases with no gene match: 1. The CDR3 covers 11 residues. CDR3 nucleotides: TGCAGTGCTCACAGGGGAGAGACCCAGTACTTC. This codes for CSAHRGETQYF.

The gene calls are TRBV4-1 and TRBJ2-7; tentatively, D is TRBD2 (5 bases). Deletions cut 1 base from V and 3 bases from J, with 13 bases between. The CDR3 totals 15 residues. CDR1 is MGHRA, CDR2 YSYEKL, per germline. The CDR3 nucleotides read TGCGCCAGCAGCCAAGTAGGAGGATCCTTCTACGAGCAGTACTTC. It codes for CASSQVGGSFYEQYF.

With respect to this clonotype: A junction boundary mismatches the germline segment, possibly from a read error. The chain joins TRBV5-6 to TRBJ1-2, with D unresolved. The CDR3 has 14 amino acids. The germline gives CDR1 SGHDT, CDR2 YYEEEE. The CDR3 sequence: CASSFNFGNFGYTF. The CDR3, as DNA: TGTGCCAGCAGCTTTAACTTCGGGAACTTTGGCTACACCTTC.

CDR3 bases: TGTGCCAGCAGCTTGAGGAGACAGGGGGGGAATGAGCAGTTCTTC. It codes for CASSLRRQGGNEQFF. The V gene is TRBV7-2, the J gene TRBJ2-1, with TRBD1 identical over 9 bases. CDR1 SGHTA and CDR2 FQGNSA come from the germline V gene. With V trimmed by 3 bases and J by 7 bases, 7 bases remained unmatched. This CDR3 has 15 residues.